Described below is a single T cell receptor (beta chain) sequence and its context. The antigen is unknown. The record originates from a study of cytomegalovirus exposure and HLA in healthy donors. The PCR employed 60 Vbeta primers together with 13 Jbeta primers. Assay: immunoSEQ multiplex PCR; the TCRdb copy retains only in-frame clones and omits some. The table shows about 180,000 clones, with over 75% occurring only once. General study results and limits: Per a later analysis, under 20,000 TCR beta sequences showed association with HLA alleles at 0.05 false discovery rate. An Asian-associated ancestry cluster reportedly showed fewer N-insertions than the approximately 690-donor mean in a later analysis.

CDR1 is SGHRS, CDR2 YFSETQ, per germline. Trimming removed 0 bases from V and 5 bases from J; junction bases left unmatched: 6. The CDR3 length is 15 residues. Each of the donors was a healthy bone marrow donor. Though nominally healthy at sampling, donors likely had unrecorded immune exposures. V and J are TRBV5-1 and TRBJ2-3, with 7 bases matching TRBD2. The clonotype originates from a woman aged 45 to 65 in good health and CMV-seronegative. Sequencing was performed on PBMCs. In DNA, the CDR3 is TGCGCCAGCAGCTTGGGGGGGAGGGCCGTAGATACGCAGTATTTT. Amino acid sequence: CASSLGGRAVDTQYF.